Below, 2 T cell receptor beta chains from the same sample are listed, as sequenced in a study of cytomegalovirus exposure and HLA in healthy donors. The PCR ran on 60 Vbeta and 13 Jbeta primers. Using immunoSEQ multiplex PCR, the repertoire was profiled, and TCRdb retains in-frame clones only, with some absent. The sample shows under 70,000 clones, around 67% of them seen only once. Material for sequencing was PBMCs. These receptors were taken from a woman in her 30s in good health and CMV-seronegative.

This clone was counted between two and nine times. The CDR3 reads CASSAPQGAQNTIYF. CDR3 DNA sequence: TGTGCCAGCAGCGCCCCACAGGGGGCTCAAAACACCATATATTTT. This chain connects TRBV9 to TRBJ1-3; 9 bases fit TRBD1. V trimming: 3 bases; J trimming: 6 bases; junction bases outside the gene matches: 7. The CDR3 spans 15 residues. Germline V gene lookup returns CDR1 SGDLS and CDR2 YYNGEE. Drawing the rest from reference TRBV9 and TRBJ1-3, the complete variable domain is DSGVTQTPKHLITATGQRVTLRCSPRSGDLSVYWYQQSLDQGLQFLIQYYNGEERAKGNILERFSAQQFPDLHSELNLSSLELGDSALYFCASSAPQGAQNTIYFGEGSWLTVV.

The V call is TRBV6-6, the J call TRBJ2-1; 8 bases fit TRBD1. The germline gives CDR1 MNHNY, CDR2 SVGAGI (reference sequence). The CDR3 covers 15 residues. V shed 5 bases and J 3 bases; nucleotides not matched to a gene: 6. The CDR3 coding sequence is TGTGCCAGCAGTGTAAACAGGGGGAGCTACAATGAGCAGTTCTTC. Its translation: CASSVNRGSYNEQFF.